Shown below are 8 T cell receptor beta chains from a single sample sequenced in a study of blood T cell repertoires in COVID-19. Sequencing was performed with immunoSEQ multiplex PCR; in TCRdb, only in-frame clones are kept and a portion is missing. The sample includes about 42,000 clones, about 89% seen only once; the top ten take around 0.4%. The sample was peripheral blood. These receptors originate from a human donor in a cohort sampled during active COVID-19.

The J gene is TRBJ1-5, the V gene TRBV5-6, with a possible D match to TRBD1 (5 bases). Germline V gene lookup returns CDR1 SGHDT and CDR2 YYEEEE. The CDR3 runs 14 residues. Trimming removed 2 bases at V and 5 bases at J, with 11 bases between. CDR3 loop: CASSFGGGDQPQHF. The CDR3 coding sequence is TGTGCCAGCAGCTTCGGTGGGGGGGATCAGCCCCAGCATTTT. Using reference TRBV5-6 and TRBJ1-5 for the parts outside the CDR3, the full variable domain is DAGVTQSPTHLIKTRGQQVTLRCSPKSGHDTVSWYQQALGQGPQFIFQYYEEEERQRGNFPDRFSGHQFPNYSSELNVNALLLGDSALYLCASSFGGGDQPQHFGDGTRLSIL.

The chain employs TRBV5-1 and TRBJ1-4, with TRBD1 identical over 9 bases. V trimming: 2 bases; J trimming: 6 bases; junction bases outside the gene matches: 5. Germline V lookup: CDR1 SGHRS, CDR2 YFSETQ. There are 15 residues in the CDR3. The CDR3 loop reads CASSLSTGGYEKLFF. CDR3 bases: TGCGCCAGCAGCTTATCGACAGGGGGGTATGAAAAACTGTTTTTT.

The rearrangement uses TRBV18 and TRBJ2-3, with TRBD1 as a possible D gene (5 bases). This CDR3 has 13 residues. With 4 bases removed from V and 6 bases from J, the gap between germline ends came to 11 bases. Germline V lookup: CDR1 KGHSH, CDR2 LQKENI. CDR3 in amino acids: CASSLQGADTQYF. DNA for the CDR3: TGTGCCAGCTCACTTCAGGGTGCGGATACGCAGTATTTT.

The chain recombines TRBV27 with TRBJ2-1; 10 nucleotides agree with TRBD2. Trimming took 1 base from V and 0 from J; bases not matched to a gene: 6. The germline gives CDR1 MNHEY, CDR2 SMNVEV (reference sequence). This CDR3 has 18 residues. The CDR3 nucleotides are TGTGCCAGCAGTTTATTGCAAAGCGGGGGGGCCTCCTACAATGAGCAGTTCTTC. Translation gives CASSLLQSGGASYNEQFF.

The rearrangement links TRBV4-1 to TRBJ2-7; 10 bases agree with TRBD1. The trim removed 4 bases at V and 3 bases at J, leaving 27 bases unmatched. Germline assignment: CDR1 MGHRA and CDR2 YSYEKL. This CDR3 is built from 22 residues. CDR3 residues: CASSLESTRDRGVPGTLYEQYF. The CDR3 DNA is TGCGCCAGCAGCCTAGAATCGACTCGGGACAGGGGCGTCCCTGGAACTCTCTACGAGCAGTACTTC.

The CDR3 here is CASSLNEGGAFF. In DNA form, the CDR3 reads TGTGCCAGCAGCTTAAATGAGGGAGGAGCTTTCTTT. The chain has TRBV7-9 and TRBJ1-1, with D unresolved. Trimming left V 2 bases short and J 10 bases short, with 11 bases between. Germline assignment: CDR1 SEHNR and CDR2 FQNEAQ (reference sequence). The CDR3 consists of 12 residues.

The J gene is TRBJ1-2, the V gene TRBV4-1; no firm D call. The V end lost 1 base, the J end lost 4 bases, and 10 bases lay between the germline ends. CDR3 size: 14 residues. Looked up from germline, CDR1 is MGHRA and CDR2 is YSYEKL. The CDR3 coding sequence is TGCGCCAGCAGCCAAGGAGTTTCGGGCTATGGCTACACCTTC. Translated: CASSQGVSGYGYTF.

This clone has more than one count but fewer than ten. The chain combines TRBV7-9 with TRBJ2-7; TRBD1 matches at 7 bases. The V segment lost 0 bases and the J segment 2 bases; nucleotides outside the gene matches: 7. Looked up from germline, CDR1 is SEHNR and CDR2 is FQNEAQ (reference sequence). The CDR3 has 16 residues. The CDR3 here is CASSLAEQGLAYEQYF. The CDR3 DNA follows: TGTGCCAGCAGCTTAGCAGAACAGGGGCTAGCCTACGAGCAGTACTTC.